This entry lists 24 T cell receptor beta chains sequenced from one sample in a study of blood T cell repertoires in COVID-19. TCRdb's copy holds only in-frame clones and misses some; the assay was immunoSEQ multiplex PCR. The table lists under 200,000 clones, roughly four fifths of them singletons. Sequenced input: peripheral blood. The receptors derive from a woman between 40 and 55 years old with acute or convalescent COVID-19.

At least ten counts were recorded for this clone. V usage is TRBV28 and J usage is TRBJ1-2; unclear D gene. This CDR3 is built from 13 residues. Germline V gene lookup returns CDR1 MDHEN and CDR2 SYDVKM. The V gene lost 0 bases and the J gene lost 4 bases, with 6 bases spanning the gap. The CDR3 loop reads CASSLWAGYGYTF. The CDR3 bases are TGTGCCAGCAGTTTATGGGCAGGCTATGGCTACACCTTC.

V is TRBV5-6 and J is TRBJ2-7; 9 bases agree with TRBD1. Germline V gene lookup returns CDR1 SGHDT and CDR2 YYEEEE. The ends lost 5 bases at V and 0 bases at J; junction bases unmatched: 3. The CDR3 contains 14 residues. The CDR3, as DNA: TGTGCCAGCAGGGGGACAGGGCGCTCCTACGAGCAGTACTTC. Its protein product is CASRGTGRSYEQYF.

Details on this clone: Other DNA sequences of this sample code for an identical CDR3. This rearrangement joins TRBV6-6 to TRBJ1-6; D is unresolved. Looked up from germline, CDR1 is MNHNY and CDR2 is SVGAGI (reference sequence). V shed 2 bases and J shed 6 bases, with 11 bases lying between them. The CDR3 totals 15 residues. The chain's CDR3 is CASSYGPGSNSPLHF. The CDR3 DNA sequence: TGTGCCAGCAGTTACGGGCCAGGATCTAATTCACCCCTCCACTTT.

CDR3 coding DNA: TGTGCCAGCAGCCAACACCCGGGACAGGGAATATACGAGCAGTACTTC. Encoded protein: CASSQHPGQGIYEQYF. The chain is built from TRBV4-2 and TRBJ2-7; 9 bases match TRBD1. The CDR3 sequence is 16 residues long. Germline assignment: CDR1 LGHNA and CDR2 YNFKEQ. V dropped 2 bases and J dropped 4; count of bases not matched to a gene: 9.

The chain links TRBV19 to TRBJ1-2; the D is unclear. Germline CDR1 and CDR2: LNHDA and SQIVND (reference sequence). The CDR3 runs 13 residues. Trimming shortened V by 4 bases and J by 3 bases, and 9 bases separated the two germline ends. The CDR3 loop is CASSKRADYGYTF. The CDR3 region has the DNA TGTGCCAGTAGTAAGAGGGCTGACTATGGCTACACCTTC.

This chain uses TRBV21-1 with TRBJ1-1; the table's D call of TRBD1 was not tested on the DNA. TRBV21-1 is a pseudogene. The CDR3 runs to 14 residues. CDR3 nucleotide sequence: TGTGCCAGCAGTAAAGGTACCCAGGGGATTGGAGCTTTCTTT. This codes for CASSKGTQGIGAFF.

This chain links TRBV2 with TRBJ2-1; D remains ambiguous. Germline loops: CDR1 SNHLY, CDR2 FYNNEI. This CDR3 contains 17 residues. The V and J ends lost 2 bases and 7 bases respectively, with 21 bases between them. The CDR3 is CASSERRDSLVGNEQFF. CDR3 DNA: TGTGCCAGCAGTGAACGGCGCGACTCCCTGGTCGGGAATGAGCAGTTCTTC.

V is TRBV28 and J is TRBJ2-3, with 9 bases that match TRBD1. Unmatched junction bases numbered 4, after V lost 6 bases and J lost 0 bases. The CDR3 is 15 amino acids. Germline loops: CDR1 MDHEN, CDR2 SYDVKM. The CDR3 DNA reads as TGTGCCAGCAGCCAGGACAGGGGCAGCACAGATACGCAGTATTTT. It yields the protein CASSQDRGSTDTQYF.

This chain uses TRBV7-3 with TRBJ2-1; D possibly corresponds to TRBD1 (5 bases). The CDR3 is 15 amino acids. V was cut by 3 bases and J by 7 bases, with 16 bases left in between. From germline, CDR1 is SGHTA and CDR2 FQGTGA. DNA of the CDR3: TGTGCCAGCAGCTTCCAGGGTCAAAATTTAAATGAGCAGTTCTTC. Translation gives CASSFQGQNLNEQFF.

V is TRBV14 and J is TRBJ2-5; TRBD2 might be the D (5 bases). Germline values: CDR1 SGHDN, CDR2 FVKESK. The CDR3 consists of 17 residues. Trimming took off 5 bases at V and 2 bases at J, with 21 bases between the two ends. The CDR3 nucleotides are TGTGCCAGCAGCTCCCTGGAGGCCTCTCCATCTCAAGAGACCCAGTACTTC. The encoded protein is CASSSLEASPSQETQYF.

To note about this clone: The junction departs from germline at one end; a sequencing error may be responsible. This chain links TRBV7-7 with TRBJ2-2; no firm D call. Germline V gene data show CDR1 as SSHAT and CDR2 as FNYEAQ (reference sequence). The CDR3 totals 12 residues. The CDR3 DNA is TGTGCTAGCAGCCCGAGCGCCGGGGAGCTGTTTTTT. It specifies CASSPSAGELFF.

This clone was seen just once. This chain's CDR3 is CASSLGGQPYGYTF. CDR3 DNA sequence: TGTGCCAGCAGTTTAGGGGGACAGCCCTATGGCTACACCTTC. J is TRBJ1-2 and V is TRBV27; TRBD1 matches at 7 bases. This CDR3 is 14 amino acids long. CDR1 is MNHEY and CDR2 is SMNVEV in the germline V gene (reference sequence). The J segment lost 4 bases and the V segment lost 2 bases, leaving 4 bases of the junction unmatched.

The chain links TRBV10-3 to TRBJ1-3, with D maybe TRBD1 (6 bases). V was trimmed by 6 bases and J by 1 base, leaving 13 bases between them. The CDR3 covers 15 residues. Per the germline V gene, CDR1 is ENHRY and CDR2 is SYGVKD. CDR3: CAIRDTGKSGNTIYF. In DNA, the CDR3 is TGTGCCATCAGGGATACAGGGAAGTCTGGAAACACCATATATTTT.

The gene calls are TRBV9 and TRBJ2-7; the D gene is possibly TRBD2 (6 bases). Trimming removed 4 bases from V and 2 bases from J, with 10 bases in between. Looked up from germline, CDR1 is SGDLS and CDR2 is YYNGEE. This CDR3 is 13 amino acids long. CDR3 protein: CASSPGTPYEQYF. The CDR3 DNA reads TGTGCCAGCAGCCCTGGGACTCCCTACGAGCAGTACTTC.

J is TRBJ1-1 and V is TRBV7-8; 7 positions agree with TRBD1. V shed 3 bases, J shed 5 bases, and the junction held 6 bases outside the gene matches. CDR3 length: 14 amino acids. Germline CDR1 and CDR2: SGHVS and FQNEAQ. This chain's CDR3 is CASSFRGAYTEAFF. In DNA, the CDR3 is TGTGCCAGCAGCTTCAGGGGGGCGTATACTGAAGCTTTCTTT. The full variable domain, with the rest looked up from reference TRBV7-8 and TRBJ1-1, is GAGVSQSPRYKVAKRGQDVALRCDPISGHVSLFWYQQALGQGPEFLTYFQNEAQLDKSGLPSDRFFAERPEGSVSTLKIQRTQQEDSAVYLCASSFRGAYTEAFFGQGTRLTVV.

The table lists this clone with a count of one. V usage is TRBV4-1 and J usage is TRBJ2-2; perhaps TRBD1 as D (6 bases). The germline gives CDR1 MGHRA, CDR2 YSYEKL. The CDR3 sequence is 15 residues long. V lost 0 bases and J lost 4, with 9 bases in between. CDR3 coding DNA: TGCGCCAGCAGCCAAGATGGGACAACCACCGGGGAGCTGTTTTTT. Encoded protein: CASSQDGTTTGELFF.

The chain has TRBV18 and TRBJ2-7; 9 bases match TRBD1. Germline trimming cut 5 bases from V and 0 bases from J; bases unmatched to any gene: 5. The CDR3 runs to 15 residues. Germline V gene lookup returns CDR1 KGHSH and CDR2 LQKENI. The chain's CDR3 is CASSGGTGSSYEQYF. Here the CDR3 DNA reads TGTGCCAGCTCAGGCGGGACAGGGAGCTCCTACGAGCAGTACTTC. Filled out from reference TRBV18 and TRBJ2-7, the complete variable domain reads NAGVMQNPRHLVRRRGQEARLRCSPMKGHSHVYWYRQLPEEGLKFMVYLQKENIIDESGMPKERFSAEFPKEGPSILRIQQVVRGDSAAYFCASSGGTGSSYEQYFGPGTRLTVT.

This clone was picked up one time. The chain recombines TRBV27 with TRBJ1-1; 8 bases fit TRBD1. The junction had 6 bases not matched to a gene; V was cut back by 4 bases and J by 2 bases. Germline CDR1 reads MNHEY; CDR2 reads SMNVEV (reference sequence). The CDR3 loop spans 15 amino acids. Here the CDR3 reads CASSSGQGANTEAFF. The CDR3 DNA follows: TGTGCCAGCAGTTCGGGGCAGGGGGCAAACACTGAAGCTTTCTTT.

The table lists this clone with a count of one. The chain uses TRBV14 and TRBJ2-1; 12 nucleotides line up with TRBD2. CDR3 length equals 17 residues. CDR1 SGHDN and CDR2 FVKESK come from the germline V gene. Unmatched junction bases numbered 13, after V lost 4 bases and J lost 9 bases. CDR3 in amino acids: CASSLFRLAGEAGEQFF. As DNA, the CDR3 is TGTGCCAGCAGCCTTTTTCGACTAGCGGGAGAGGCTGGTGAGCAGTTCTTC.

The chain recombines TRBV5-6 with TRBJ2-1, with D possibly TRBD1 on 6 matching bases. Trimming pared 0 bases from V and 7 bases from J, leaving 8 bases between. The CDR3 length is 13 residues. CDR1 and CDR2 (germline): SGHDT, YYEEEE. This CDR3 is CASSLGTVNEQFF. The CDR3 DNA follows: TGTGCCAGCAGCTTGGGGACAGTTAATGAGCAGTTCTTC.

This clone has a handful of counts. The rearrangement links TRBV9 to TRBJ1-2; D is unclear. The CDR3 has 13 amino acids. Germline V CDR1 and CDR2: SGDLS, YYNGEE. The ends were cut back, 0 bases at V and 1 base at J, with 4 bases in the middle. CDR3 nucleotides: TGTGCCAGCAGCGTAGCCGGTAACTATGGCTACACCTTC. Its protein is CASSVAGNYGYTF.

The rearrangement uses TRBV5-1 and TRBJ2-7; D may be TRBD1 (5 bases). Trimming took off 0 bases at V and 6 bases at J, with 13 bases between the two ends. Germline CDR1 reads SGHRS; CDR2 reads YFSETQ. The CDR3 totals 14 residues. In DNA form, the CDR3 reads TGCGCCAGCAGCTTGGGACAGATTATCTCCGAGCAGTACTTC. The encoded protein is CASSLGQIISEQYF. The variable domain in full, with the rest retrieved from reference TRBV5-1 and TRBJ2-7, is KAGVTQTPRYLIKTRGQQVTLSCSPISGHRSVSWYQQTPGQGLQFLFEYFSETQRNKGNFPGRFSGRQFSNSRSEMNVSTLELGDSALYLCASSLGQIISEQYFGPGTRLTVT.

The CDR3 region has the DNA TGTGCCAGTAGTTTTACAGGACACCCTCCGATTTATAATTCACCCCTCCACTTT. Its translation: CASSFTGHPPIYNSPLHF. The V and J genes are TRBV19 and TRBJ1-6; tentatively, D is TRBD1 (5 bases). Germline CDR1 and CDR2: LNHDA and SQIVND (reference sequence). This CDR3 spans 18 amino acids. Trimming took off 5 bases at V and 4 bases at J, with 21 bases between the two ends.

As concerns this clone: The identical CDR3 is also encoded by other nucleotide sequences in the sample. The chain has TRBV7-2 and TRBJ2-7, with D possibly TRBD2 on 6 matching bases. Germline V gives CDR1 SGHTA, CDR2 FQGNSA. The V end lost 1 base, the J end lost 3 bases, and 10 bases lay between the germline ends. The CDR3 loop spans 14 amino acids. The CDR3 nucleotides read TGTGCCAGCAGCTTAGTAGGCGGGAACTACGAGCAGTACTTC. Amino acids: CASSLVGGNYEQYF.